This note documents a single T cell receptor (beta chain) sequence. What it binds is not known. Profiled with immunoSEQ multiplex PCR; TCRdb holds only in-frame clones, not every one. The profile shows some 170,000 clones, roughly 90% of them singletons. CDR1 ENHRY and CDR2 SYGVKD come from the germline V gene. Trimming at V came to 2 bases and at J to 0 bases, leaving 9 bases not matched to a gene. The CDR3 loop spans 18 amino acids. This sample is drawn from a study of cytotoxic CD8 clonotypes in ibrutinib-treated CLL. For the study at large: Response samples were taken after a median around 11 months of treatment, range 6 to 36.

Study-wide findings and caveats: Pretreatment clonality was elevated relative to age-matched healthy donors and paralleled circulating CD8+ T-cell counts. Progressing patients had sampling times that differed from those of sustained-remission patients.

The clonotype originates from a human donor with chronic lymphocytic leukemia. The V and J genes are TRBV10-3 and TRBJ2-1, with 8 bases lining up with TRBD2. The sequencing used PBMCs, collected at disease progression, from a patient treated with ibrutinib. The CDR3 loop is CAISEPGLAGSSYNEQFF. In DNA, the CDR3 is TGTGCCATCAGTGAGCCCGGACTAGCTGGAAGCTCCTACAATGAGCAGTTCTTC.